What follows describes a single TCR beta chain. Its antigen remains unidentified. These data belong to a study of cytomegalovirus exposure and HLA in healthy donors. Regarding the study as a whole: The study labeled roughly 160 TCR beta chains cytomegalovirus-associated. A later analysis linked a missense DCLRE1C variant to TCR beta V- and J-gene trimming.

The CDR3 is 15 residues long. The germline CDR1 and CDR2 sequences are SQVTM and ANQGSEA. Trimming removed 1 base from V and 2 bases from J, with 12 bases in between. PCR employed 60 Vbeta and 13 Jbeta primers. Using immunoSEQ multiplex PCR, the repertoire was profiled, and TCRdb retains in-frame clones only, with some absent. Among about 180,000 clones listed, approximately 78% were seen once. The V call is TRBV29-1, the J call TRBJ2-1; TRBD2 is a possible D gene (6 bases). Specimen: PBMCs. This TCR was recovered from a male donor in good health and CMV-seronegative. In nucleotides, the CDR3 is TGCAGCGTTGAAGGGTCGGCGGGAACCTACAATGAGCAGTTCTTC. Its protein product is CSVEGSAGTYNEQFF.